These 26 T cell receptor beta chains share one sample of origin, sequenced in a study of CDR3 diversity in severe acne. One entry per CDR3 protein results from TCRdb running MiXCR on the PCR reads. In the table there are around 94,000 distinct CDR3 sequences, 51% of which are singletons. Sequencing input: blood. The receptors derive from a male donor with acne.

This clonotype was seen ten or more times. The chain carries TRBV7-9 and TRBJ2-1; D possibly corresponds to TRBD2 (5 bases). Germline CDR1 is SEHNR and CDR2 is FQNEAQ (reference sequence). The CDR3 is 15 residues long. Deletions cut 4 bases from V and 0 bases from J, with 10 bases between. The CDR3 region has the DNA TGTGCCAGCAGCTCCGGGGAAAGCTCCTACAATGAGCAGTTCTTC. It translates to CASSSGESSYNEQFF.

This clonotype has ten or more counts. The rearrangement joins TRBV7-9 to TRBJ2-1; D ambiguous. The length of the CDR3 is 13 residues. Germline CDR1 SEHNR, CDR2 FQNEAQ (reference sequence). V was cut by 5 bases and J by 4 bases, with 9 bases left in between. The chain's CDR3 is CASSHPLYNEQFF. In DNA form, the CDR3 reads TGTGCCAGCAGCCACCCCCTTTACAATGAGCAGTTCTTC.

The chain recombines TRBV24-1 with TRBJ1-2, with unresolved D. The germline CDR1 and CDR2 sequences are KGHDR and SFDVKD. Deletions cut 5 bases from V and 2 bases from J, with 8 bases between. This CDR3 is built from 13 residues. The CDR3, as DNA: TGTGCCACCAGTGGTTCCACCAACTATGGCTACACCTTC. Translation: CATSGSTNYGYTF.

The chain has TRBV9 and TRBJ2-5; 10 positions agree with TRBD2. This CDR3 contains 15 residues. CDR1 is SGDLS and CDR2 is YYNGEE in the germline V gene. The junction had 10 bases not matched to a gene; V was cut back by 6 bases and J by 5 bases. The CDR3 DNA reads as TGTGCCAGCACCCTACGGGCTAGCGGGAGTGAGACCCAGTACTTC. Translating gives CASTLRASGSETQYF.

On this clonotype: This may come from a read error, since a much larger clone is one base off. The CDR3 loop reads CASSQGGEGQPQHF. CDR3 nucleotide sequence: TGTGCCAGCAGCCAAGGAGGGGAAGGTCAGCCCCAGCATTTT. The rearrangement uses TRBV7-2 and TRBJ1-5; TRBD1 is a possible D gene (5 bases). Germline CDR1 SGHTA, CDR2 FQGNSA. The V and J ends lost 5 bases and 6 bases respectively, with 14 bases between them. This CDR3 is built from 14 residues.

The chain couples TRBV7-3 to TRBJ2-7; D gene unclear. This CDR3 contains 16 residues. Germline V gene sequence: CDR1 SGHTA, CDR2 FQGTGA. V was pared by 1 base and J by 2 bases, with 15 bases between. The CDR3 loop is CASSLRRVRQTYEQYF. DNA of the CDR3: TGTGCCAGCAGCTTAAGACGTGTTCGCCAAACCTACGAGCAGTACTTC.

The chain employs TRBV20-1 and TRBJ1-2; possibly TRBD1 for D (5 bases). V was shortened by 5 bases and J by 4 bases, with 14 bases between the two germline ends. Germline CDR1 is DFQATT and CDR2 is SNEGSKA (reference sequence). This CDR3 has 13 residues. CDR3 loop: CSAWGLGSYGYTF. CDR3 coding DNA: TGCAGTGCTTGGGGGTTGGGGTCCTATGGCTACACCTTC.

The chain has TRBV10-3 and TRBJ1-5, with D unclear. V was cut by 0 bases and J by 6 bases, with 9 bases left in between. The germline V gene has CDR1 ENHRY and CDR2 SYGVKD. This CDR3 has 14 amino acids. This chain's CDR3 is CAISESGLSQPQHF. Written as DNA, the CDR3 is TGTGCCATCAGTGAGTCTGGACTCAGTCAGCCCCAGCATTTT.

The J gene is TRBJ1-4, the V gene TRBV7-2; 9 bases match TRBD1. Trimming cost V 5 bases and J 2 bases; bases outside gene matches: 15. Germline assignment: CDR1 SGHTA and CDR2 FQGNSA. The CDR3 is 19 residues long. The CDR3 region is CASSAWSLNRGPTNEKLFF. CDR3 DNA sequence: TGTGCCAGCAGCGCGTGGTCTCTAAACAGGGGGCCCACTAATGAAAAACTGTTTTTT. The variable domain in full, completed from reference TRBV7-2 and TRBJ1-4, reads GAGVSQSPSNKVTEKGKDVELRCDPISGHTALYWYRQSLGQGLEFLIYFQGNSAPDKSGLPSDRFSAERTGGSVSTLTIQRTQQEDSAVYLCASSAWSLNRGPTNEKLFFGSGTQLSVL.

The chain joins TRBV2 to TRBJ2-5, with no clear D. The CDR3 is made up of 14 amino acids. Trimming took 6 bases from V and 3 from J, leaving 14 bases between them. The germline V gene encodes CDR1 SNHLY and CDR2 FYNNEI. The chain's CDR3 is CASSLARYEETQYF. The DNA for the CDR3 is TGTGCCAGCAGCTTAGCCCGCTACGAAGAGACCCAGTACTTC.

This clonotype was detected once. This chain uses TRBV6-5 with TRBJ2-5, with D perhaps being TRBD1 or TRBD2 (5 bases each). Trimming took 9 bases from V and 5 from J, leaving 19 bases between them. The germline V gene has CDR1 MNHEY and CDR2 SVGAGI. This CDR3 region has 14 residues. CDR3 nucleotides: TGTGCCAGTATGGGATCGAGGGGCCGGGAGACCCAGTACTTC. It yields the protein CASMGSRGRETQYF.

The genes are TRBV5-4 and TRBJ1-2; no clear D gene. The CDR3 has 11 amino acids. Trimming cost V 0 bases and J 13 bases, with 10 bases left between them. The germline gives CDR1 SGHNT, CDR2 YYREEE (reference sequence). CDR3 DNA: TGTGCCAGCAGCTTGGCCAGGAAGACCACCTTC. It encodes CASSLARKTTF.

A word on this clonotype: The CDR3 carries no conserved terminal phenylalanine or tryptophan, so it likely arises from a read error. It is unclear where the CDR3 begins or ends on the DNA, so no DNA is shown, and the CDR3 is as TCRdb lists it. V and J are TRBV5-1 and TRBJ2-7. CDR1 is SGHRS and CDR2 is YFSETQ in the germline V gene. The CDR3 spans 9 residues, counting both ends. The CDR3 is CASSACIPT.

This clonotype was seen repeatedly, ten times or more. V usage is TRBV5-8 and J usage is TRBJ2-1; 8 bases fit TRBD2. The length of the CDR3 is 15 residues. Germline lookup yields CDR1 SGHTS and CDR2 YDEGEE. V was clipped by 4 bases and J by 7 bases; unmatched bases: 10. The CDR3: CASSVRLALVNEQFF. The CDR3 region has the DNA TGTGCCAGCAGCGTGCGACTAGCGCTGGTAAATGAGCAGTTCTTC.

The V gene is TRBV4-1, the J gene TRBJ1-5; D is undetermined. Germline CDR1 is MGHRA and CDR2 is YSYEKL. This CDR3 has 14 residues. V lost 4 bases to trimming and J lost 2 bases, with 9 bases between them. CDR3 residues: CASSPHRGNQPQHF. CDR3 bases: TGCGCCAGCAGCCCCCACAGAGGCAATCAGCCCCAGCATTTT.

The V and J genes are TRBV4-2 and TRBJ2-4, with 9 bases identical to TRBD2. Germline loops: CDR1 LGHNA, CDR2 YNFKEQ. This CDR3 has 13 amino acids. Unmatched junction bases numbered 8, after V lost 8 bases and J lost 9 bases. CDR3 sequence (DNA): TGTGCCAGCCGAATGGCGGGAGGGGCCATTCAGTACTTC. Translated, it gives CASRMAGGAIQYF.

V usage is TRBV30 and J usage is TRBJ1-5, with a weak D call TRBD1 (5 bases). The germline CDR1 and CDR2 sequences are GTSNPN and SVGIG (reference sequence). This CDR3 spans 13 amino acids. V lost 0 bases and J 6 bases, leaving 9 bases between the germline ends. The CDR3 DNA follows: TGTGCCTGGAGTGTACAGGACATTCAGCCCCAGCATTTT. It is translated as CAWSVQDIQPQHF.

This clonotype has a handful of counts. This chain connects TRBV7-2 to TRBJ1-1, with D possibly matching TRBD1 (6 bases). Germline-derived CDR1 and CDR2 are SGHTA and FQGNSA. The CDR3 consists of 15 residues. Trimming removed 5 bases from V and 0 bases from J, with 13 bases in between. The CDR3 protein is CASSLRTGLNTEAFF. Written as DNA, the CDR3 is TGTGCCAGCAGCCTGCGAACAGGGTTGAACACTGAAGCTTTCTTT.

This clonotype was observed a single time. CDR3 coding DNA: TGTGCCAGCAGCTTCGGACTAGCGATGAACACTGAAGCTTTCTTT. This sequence encodes CASSFGLAMNTEAFF. The V gene is TRBV7-9, the J gene TRBJ1-1; D unresolved. The V and J ends lost 3 bases and 0 bases respectively, with 11 bases between them. CDR1 is SEHNR, CDR2 FQNEAQ, per germline (reference sequence). The CDR3 totals 15 residues.

The V and J genes are TRBV2 and TRBJ2-2; D remains unclear. Trimming shortened V by 7 bases and J by 1 base, and 13 bases separated the two germline ends. The CDR3 consists of 15 residues. Germline CDR1 SNHLY, CDR2 FYNNEI. CDR3 residues: CASTNPAVNTGELFF. As DNA, the CDR3 is TGTGCCAGCACCAACCCGGCGGTGAACACCGGGGAGCTGTTTTTT.

V usage is TRBV7-9 and J usage is TRBJ2-2; D might be TRBD2 (8 bases). Trimming removed 5 bases from V and 4 bases from J, with 23 bases in between. In germline, CDR1 is SEHNR, CDR2 FQNEAQ (reference sequence). The CDR3 runs to 18 residues. In DNA form, the CDR3 reads TGTGCCAGCAGCCCAGCCAGGGGGGTAGCGGGACCCACCGGGGAGCTGTTTTTT. This encodes CASSPARGVAGPTGELFF.

The sample holds one count of this clonotype. The chain employs TRBV6-1 and TRBJ2-7; tentative D call: TRBD2 (5 bases). CDR3 length equals 12 residues. Germline V gene sequence: CDR1 MNHNS, CDR2 SASEGT. V lost 10 bases, J lost 5 bases, and 15 bases lay in between. The chain's CDR3 is CATQSSFHEQYF. As DNA, the CDR3 is TGTGCCACTCAGTCTAGCTTCCACGAGCAGTACTTC.

The chain carries TRBV5-4 and TRBJ2-7; 8 bases align to TRBD1. Germline lookup yields CDR1 SGHNT and CDR2 YYREEE (reference sequence). Losses at the gene ends were 4 bases for V and 7 bases for J; bases not matched to a gene: 10. This CDR3 region has 14 residues. This CDR3 reads CASSPGTGTWEQYF. The CDR3 bases are TGTGCCAGCAGCCCCGGGACAGGCACCTGGGAGCAGTACTTC.

This clonotype came up many times. The genes are TRBV24-1 and TRBJ2-7; D remains ambiguous. V lost 2 bases and J 0 bases, leaving 10 bases between the germline ends. CDR3 length: 15 amino acids. CDR1 KGHDR and CDR2 SFDVKD come from the germline V gene. CDR3 amino acids: CATSDSGGRSYEQYF. The CDR3 nucleotides read TGTGCCACCAGTGATTCCGGTGGCCGCTCCTACGAGCAGTACTTC.

The chain links TRBV25-1 to TRBJ2-5, with D hard to call. The CDR3 spans 14 residues. Trimming stripped 6 bases from V and 6 bases from J, with 17 bases between. The germline gives CDR1 MGHDK, CDR2 SYGVNS. The chain's CDR3 is CASSLLGLVKTQYF. DNA for the CDR3: TGTGCCAGCAGCTTGTTAGGGTTGGTGAAGACCCAGTACTTC.

This clonotype has only a few counts. This chain links TRBV28 with TRBJ2-1, with 9 bases aligning to TRBD2. CDR1 is MDHEN and CDR2 is SYDVKM in the germline V gene. CDR3 length: 13 residues. The trim removed 10 bases at V and 1 base at J, leaving 2 bases unmatched. The DNA for the CDR3 is TGTGCCACAGGACTAGCGTCCTACAATGAGCAGTTCTTC. This codes for CATGLASYNEQFF.